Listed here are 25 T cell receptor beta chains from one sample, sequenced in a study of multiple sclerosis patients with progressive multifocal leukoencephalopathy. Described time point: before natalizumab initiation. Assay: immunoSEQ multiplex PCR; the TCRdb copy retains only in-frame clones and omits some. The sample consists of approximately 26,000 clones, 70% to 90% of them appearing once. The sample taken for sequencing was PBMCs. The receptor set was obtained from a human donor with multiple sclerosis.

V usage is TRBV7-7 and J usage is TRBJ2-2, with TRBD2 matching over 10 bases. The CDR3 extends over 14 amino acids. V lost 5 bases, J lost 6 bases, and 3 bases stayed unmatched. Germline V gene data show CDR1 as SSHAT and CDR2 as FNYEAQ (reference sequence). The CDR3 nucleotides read TGTGCCAGCAGCCCTAGCGGGGGAGCCGGGGAGCTGTTTTTT. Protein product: CASSPSGGAGELFF.

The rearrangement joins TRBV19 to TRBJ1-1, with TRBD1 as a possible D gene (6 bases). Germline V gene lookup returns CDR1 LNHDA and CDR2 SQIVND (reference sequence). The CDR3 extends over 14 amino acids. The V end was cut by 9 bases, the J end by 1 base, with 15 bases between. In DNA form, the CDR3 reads TGTGCCAGCGTTCGGGGGCGAGAGAACACTGAAGCTTTCTTT. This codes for CASVRGRENTEAFF.

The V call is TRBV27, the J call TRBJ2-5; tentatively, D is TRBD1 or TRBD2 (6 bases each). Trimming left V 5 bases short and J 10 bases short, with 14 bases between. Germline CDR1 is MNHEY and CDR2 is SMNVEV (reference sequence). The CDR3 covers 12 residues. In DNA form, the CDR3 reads TGTGCCAGCAGTCAGCCGAGGGGGGACCAGTACTTC. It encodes CASSQPRGDQYF.

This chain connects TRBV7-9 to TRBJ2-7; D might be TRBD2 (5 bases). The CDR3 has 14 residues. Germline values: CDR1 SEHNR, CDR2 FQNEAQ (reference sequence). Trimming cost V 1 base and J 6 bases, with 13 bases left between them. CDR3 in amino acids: CASSLDGLPSEQYF. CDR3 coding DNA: TGTGCCAGCAGCTTAGACGGACTCCCCTCCGAGCAGTACTTC.

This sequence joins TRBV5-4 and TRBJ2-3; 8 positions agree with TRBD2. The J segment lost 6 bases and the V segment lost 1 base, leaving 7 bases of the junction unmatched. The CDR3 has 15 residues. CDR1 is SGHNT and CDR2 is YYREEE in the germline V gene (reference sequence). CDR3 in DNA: TGTGCCAGCAGCTTGAAGTTAGCGGGGTTGGATACGCAGTATTTT. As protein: CASSLKLAGLDTQYF.

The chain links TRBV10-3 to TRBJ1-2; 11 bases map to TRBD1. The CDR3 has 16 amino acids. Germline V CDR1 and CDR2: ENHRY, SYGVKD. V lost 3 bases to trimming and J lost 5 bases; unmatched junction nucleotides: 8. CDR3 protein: CAISELGQGAGYGYTF. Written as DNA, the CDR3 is TGTGCCATCAGTGAACTTGGACAGGGGGCAGGGTATGGCTACACCTTC.

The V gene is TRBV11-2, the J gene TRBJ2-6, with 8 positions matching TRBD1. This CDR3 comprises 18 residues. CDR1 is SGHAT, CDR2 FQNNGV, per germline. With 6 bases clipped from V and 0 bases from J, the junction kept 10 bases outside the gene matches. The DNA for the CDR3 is TGTGCCAGCAGGGCCGTCGGGACAGGATACTCTGGGGCCAACGTCCTGACTTTC. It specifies CASRAVGTGYSGANVLTF.

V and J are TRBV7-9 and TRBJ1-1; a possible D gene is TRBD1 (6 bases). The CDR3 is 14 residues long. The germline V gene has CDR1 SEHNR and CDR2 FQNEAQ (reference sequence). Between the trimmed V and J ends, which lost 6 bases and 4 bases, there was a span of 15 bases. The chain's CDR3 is CASSYRETGTEAFF. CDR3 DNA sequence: TGTGCCAGCAGTTACAGGGAAACGGGCACTGAAGCTTTCTTT.

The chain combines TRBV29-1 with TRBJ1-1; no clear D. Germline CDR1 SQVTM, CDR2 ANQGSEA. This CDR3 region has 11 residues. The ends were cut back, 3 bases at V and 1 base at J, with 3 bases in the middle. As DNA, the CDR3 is TGCAGCGTTGAGAGGAACACTGAAGCTTTCTTT. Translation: CSVERNTEAFF.

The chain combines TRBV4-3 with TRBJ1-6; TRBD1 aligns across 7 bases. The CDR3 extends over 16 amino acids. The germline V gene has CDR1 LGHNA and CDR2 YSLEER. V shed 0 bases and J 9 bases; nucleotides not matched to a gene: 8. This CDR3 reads CASSQEPPGGISPLHF. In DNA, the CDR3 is TGCGCCAGCAGCCAAGAACCGCCAGGGGGAATTTCACCCCTCCACTTT.

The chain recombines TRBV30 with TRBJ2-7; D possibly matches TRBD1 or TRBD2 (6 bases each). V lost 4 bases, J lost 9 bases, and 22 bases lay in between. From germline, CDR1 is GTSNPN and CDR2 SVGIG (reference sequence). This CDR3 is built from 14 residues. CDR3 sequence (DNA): TGTGCCTGGACTACCGGGACGGAGGGGGTACGGCAGTACTTC. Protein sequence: CAWTTGTEGVRQYF. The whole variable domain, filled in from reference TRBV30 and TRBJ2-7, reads SQTIHQWPATLVQPVGSPLSLECTVEGTSNPNLYWYRQAAGRGLQLLFYSVGIGQISSEVPQNLSASRPQDRQFILSSKKLLLSDSGFYLCAWTTGTEGVRQYFGPGTRLTVT.

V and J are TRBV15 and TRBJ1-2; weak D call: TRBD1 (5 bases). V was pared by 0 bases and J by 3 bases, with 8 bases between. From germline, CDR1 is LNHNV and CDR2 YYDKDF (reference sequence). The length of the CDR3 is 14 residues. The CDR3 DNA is TGTGCCACCAGCAGAGAAGGGGTCGACTATGGCTACACCTTC. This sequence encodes CATSREGVDYGYTF.

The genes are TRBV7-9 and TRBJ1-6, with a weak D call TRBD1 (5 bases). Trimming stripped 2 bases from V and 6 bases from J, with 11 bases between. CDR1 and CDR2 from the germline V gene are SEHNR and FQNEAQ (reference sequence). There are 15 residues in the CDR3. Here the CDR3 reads CASSLLARANSPLHF. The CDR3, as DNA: TGTGCCAGCAGCTTATTGGCCAGGGCTAATTCACCCCTCCACTTT. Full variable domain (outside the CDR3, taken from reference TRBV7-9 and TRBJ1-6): DTGVSQNPRHKITKRGQNVTFRCDPISEHNRLYWYRQTLGQGPEFLTYFQNEAQLEKSRLLSDRFSAERPKGSFSTLEIQRTEQGDSAMYLCASSLLARANSPLHFGNGTRLTVT.

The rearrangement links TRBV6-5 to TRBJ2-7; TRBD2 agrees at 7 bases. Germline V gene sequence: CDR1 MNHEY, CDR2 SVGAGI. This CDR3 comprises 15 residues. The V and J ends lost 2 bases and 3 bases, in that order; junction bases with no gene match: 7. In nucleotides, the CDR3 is TGTGCCAGCAGTTACAACGTGGGGGGGTACTACGAGCAGTACTTC. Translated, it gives CASSYNVGGYYEQYF.

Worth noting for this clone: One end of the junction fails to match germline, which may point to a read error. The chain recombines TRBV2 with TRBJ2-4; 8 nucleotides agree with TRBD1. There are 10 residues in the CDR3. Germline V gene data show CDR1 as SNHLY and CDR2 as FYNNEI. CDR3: CASRDRVFNF. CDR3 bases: TGTGCCAGCAGGGACAGGGTTTTCAACTTC. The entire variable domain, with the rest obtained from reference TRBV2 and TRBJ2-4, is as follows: EPEVTQTPSHQVTQMGQEVILRCVPISNHLYFYWYRQILGQKVEFLVSFYNNEISEKSEIFDDQFSVERPDGSNFTLKIRSTKLEDSAMYFCASRDRVFNFGAGTRLSVL.

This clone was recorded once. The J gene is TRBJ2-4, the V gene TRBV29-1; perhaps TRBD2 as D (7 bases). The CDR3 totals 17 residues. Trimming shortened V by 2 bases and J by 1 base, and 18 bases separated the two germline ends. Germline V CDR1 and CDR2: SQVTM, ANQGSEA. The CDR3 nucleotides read TGCAGCGTTGAATCGGGAGGTTCGGACAGTGCCAAAAACATTCAGTACTTC. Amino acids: CSVESGGSDSAKNIQYF.

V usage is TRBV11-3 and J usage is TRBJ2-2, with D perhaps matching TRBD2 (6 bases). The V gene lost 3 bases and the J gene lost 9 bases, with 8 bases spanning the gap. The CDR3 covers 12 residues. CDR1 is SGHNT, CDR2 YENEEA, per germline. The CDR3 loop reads CASSLGGRELFF. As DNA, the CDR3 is TGTGCCAGCAGCTTGGGCGGGAGGGAGCTGTTTTTT.

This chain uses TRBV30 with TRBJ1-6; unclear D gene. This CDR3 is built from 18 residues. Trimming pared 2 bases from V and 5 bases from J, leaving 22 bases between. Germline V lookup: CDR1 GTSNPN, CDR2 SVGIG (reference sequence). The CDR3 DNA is TGTGCCTGGAGTAGGTCGAAGTTTCCGACGCCGAATAATTCACCCCTCCACTTT. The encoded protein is CAWSRSKFPTPNNSPLHF.

CDR3 protein: CASSSGGTDTQYF. CDR3 coding DNA: TGTGCCAGCAGCTCCGGGGGGACAGATACGCAGTATTTT. This chain joins TRBV11-3 and TRBJ2-3; 7 nucleotides agree with TRBD2. This CDR3 has 13 amino acids. Germline lookup yields CDR1 SGHNT and CDR2 YENEEA. V dropped 4 bases and J dropped 3; count of bases not matched to a gene: 1.

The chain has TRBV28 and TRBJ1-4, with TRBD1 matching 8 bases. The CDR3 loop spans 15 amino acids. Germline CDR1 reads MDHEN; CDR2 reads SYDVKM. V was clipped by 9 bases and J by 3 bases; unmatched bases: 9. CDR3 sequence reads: CASIPGGVSNEKLFF. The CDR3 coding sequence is TGTGCCAGTATACCAGGGGGCGTTTCTAATGAAAAACTGTTTTTT.

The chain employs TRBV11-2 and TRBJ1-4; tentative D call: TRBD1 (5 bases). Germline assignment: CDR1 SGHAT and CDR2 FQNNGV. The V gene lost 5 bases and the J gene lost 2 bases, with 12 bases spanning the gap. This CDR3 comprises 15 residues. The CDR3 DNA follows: TGTGCCAGCAGCCCCACCCACAGGACTAATGAAAAACTGTTTTTT. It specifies CASSPTHRTNEKLFF.

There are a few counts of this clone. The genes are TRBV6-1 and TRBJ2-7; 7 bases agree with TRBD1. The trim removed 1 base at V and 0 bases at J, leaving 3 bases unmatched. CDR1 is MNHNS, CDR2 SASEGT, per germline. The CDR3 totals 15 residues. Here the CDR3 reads CASSEGAGGSYEQYF. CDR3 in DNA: TGTGCCAGCAGTGAAGGAGCAGGGGGCTCCTACGAGCAGTACTTC.

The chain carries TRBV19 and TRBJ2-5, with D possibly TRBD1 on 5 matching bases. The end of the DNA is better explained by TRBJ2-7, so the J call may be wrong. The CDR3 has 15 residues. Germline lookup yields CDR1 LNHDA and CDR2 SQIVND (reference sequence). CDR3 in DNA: TGTGCCAGTAGTATAGAGGGGCAAACCCCCTACGAGCAGTACTTC. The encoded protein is CASSIEGQTPYEQYF.

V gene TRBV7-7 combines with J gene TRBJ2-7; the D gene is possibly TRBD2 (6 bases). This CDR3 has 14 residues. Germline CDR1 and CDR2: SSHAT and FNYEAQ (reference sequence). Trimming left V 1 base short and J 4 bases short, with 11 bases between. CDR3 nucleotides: TGTGCCAGCAGCTTAGGGCGGGGAGAGTACGAGCAGTACTTC. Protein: CASSLGRGEYEQYF.

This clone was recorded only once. As DNA, the CDR3 is TGTGCCAGCAGCGTAACAGGTGTGCCCTCCTACGAGCAGTACTTC. This encodes CASSVTGVPSYEQYF. This chain joins TRBV9 and TRBJ2-5, with D perhaps matching TRBD1 (5 bases). The end of the DNA is better explained by TRBJ2-7, so the J call may be wrong. This CDR3 spans 15 amino acids. CDR1 SGDLS and CDR2 YYNGEE come from the germline V gene.